This is a list of T cell receptor beta chains from one sample in a study of cytomegalovirus exposure and HLA in healthy donors. Libraries were prepared by immunoSEQ multiplex PCR; TCRdb keeps only in-frame clonotypes and omits some of them. The table lists 25,000 to 40,000 clones, roughly two fifths of them singletons. The sample consisted of PBMCs. Every receptor here comes from a woman in her 50s in good health and CMV-seronegative. Both conserved end residues are part of each CDR3. D genes are given only for firm matches. Rows give clone size only sometimes, using once, few, many, or a class for an expanded clone.

v_call,clone_size,d_call,j_call,cdr3_nt,cdr3_aa
TRBV10-3,NA,TRBD1,TRBJ1-4,TGTGCCATCAGTGAGTCAACGACAGGGAAGGAAAAACTGTTTTTT,CAISESTTGKEKLFF
TRBV30,few,TRBD1,TRBJ1-2,TGTGCCTGGAACTCCGGGACAGGGAGATATGGCTACACCTTC,CAWNSGTGRYGYTF
TRBV11-2,few,NA,TRBJ1-1,TGTGCCAGCAGCTTAGGATTGGGGCTGTACGGTGAAGCTTTCTTT,CASSLGLGLYGEAFF
TRBV4-2,NA,NA,TRBJ2-1,TGTGCCAGCAGCCAAGCGTGGGGCGAGAATGAGCAGTTCTTC,CASSQAWGENEQFF
TRBV6-4,few,NA,TRBJ1-5,TGTGCCCCACGGTATCCGGATCAGCCCCAGCATTTT,CAPRYPDQPQHF
TRBV6-1,NA,TRBD1,TRBJ1-4,TGTGCCAGCAGTGAATATACGGGACAGGGGAGTCGGGAAAAACTGTTTTTT,CASSEYTGQGSREKLFF
TRBV27,NA,NA,TRBJ1-3,TGTGCCAGCAGTTTATCGGCAGGGGTGGACACCATATATTTT,CASSLSAGVDTIYF
TRBV28,NA,NA,TRBJ1-6,TGTGCCAGCAGTTTCGGTCAGGGGTCCTATAATTCACCCCTCCACTTT,CASSFGQGSYNSPLHF
TRBV7-9,NA,TRBD1,TRBJ2-7,TGTGCCAGCAGCTCCCGCGTAAAGGGACAGGGAGTCCGGGTAGTTGAGCAGTACTTC,CASSSRVKGQGVRVVEQYF
TRBV7-2,NA,TRBD2,TRBJ2-3,TGTGCCAGCAGCTTAGTAGGCGGGGGACCCACAGATACGCAGTATTTT,CASSLVGGGPTDTQYF
TRBV6-1,once,TRBD2,TRBJ2-1,TGTGCCAGCAGTGGTACTAGCGGGAGGGTAAGGGAGCAGTTCTTC,CASSGTSGRVREQFF
TRBV7-7,NA,NA,TRBJ1-1,TGTGCCAGCAGCTTTGAGCGGGCGGTGGGACCAGCCAGGAGTGAAGCTTTCTTT,CASSFERAVGPARSEAFF
TRBV7-9,NA,TRBD2,TRBJ2-5,TGTGCCAGCAGCGCGCCAGGGAGGGCAAGAGAGACCCAGTACTTC,CASSAPGRARETQYF
TRBV4-1,NA,TRBD1,TRBJ1-1,TGCGCCAGCAGCCCCGGATCAGGGGGCGATTGGGCTTTCTTT,CASSPGSGGDWAFF
TRBV5-1,NA,TRBD2,TRBJ2-7,TGCGCCAGCAGGCGGGCTAGCGGGAGCACGTGGCAAGAGCAGTACTTC,CASRRASGSTWQEQYF
TRBV7-2,NA,NA,TRBJ2-1,TGTGCCAGCAGCGTCCAGCGGAGGAATGAGCAGTTCTTC,CASSVQRRNEQFF
TRBV7-2,NA,TRBD1,TRBJ1-5,TGTGCCAGCAGGCCCAACAGGGGGGGAAATCAGCCCCAGCATTTT,CASRPNRGGNQPQHF
TRBV7-9,few,NA,TRBJ1-1,TGTGCCAGCAGCTACGTTAGGGGGAACACTGAAGCTTTCTTT,CASSYVRGNTEAFF
TRBV7-2,few,NA,TRBJ2-3,TGTGCCAGCAGCCGAACAGGTGATACGCAGTATTTT,CASSRTGDTQYF
TRBV5-1,NA,NA,TRBJ2-1,TGCGCCAGCAGCTTGGGACGGACAGACTACAATGAGCAGTTCTTC,CASSLGRTDYNEQFF
TRBV30,NA,TRBD2,TRBJ2-2,TGTGCCTGGGTCCCAGCGGGAGGCTTGAACACCGGGGAGCTGTTTTTT,CAWVPAGGLNTGELFF
TRBV4-1,NA,NA,TRBJ2-1,TGCGCCAGCAGCCAAGGGGCGTTGGGTGCAGGCAGCTCCTACAATGAGCAGTTCTTC,CASSQGALGAGSSYNEQFF
TRBV5-1,once,TRBD1,TRBJ2-3,TGCGCCAGCAGCTTGCCTCAGACAGGGGGCGCAGATACGCAGTATTTT,CASSLPQTGGADTQYF
TRBV27,NA,TRBD2,TRBJ2-5,TGTGCCAGCAGTTTACGCACCCATCCCGCGGGGGGGCCCTTCCAAGAGACCCAGTACTTC,CASSLRTHPAGGPFQETQYF
TRBV27,NA,TRBD1,TRBJ2-1,TGTGCCAGCAGTACATGGACAGGGGTTCTTCGGAATGAGCAGTTCTTC,CASSTWTGVLRNEQFF
TRBV15,NA,TRBD1,TRBJ1-6,TGTGCCACCAGCAGAGATGGGGGACAGTATAATTCACCCCTCCACTTT,CATSRDGGQYNSPLHF
TRBV18,NA,TRBD1,TRBJ2-5,TGTGCCAGCTCACCTACGCGACCAGGGGGCCCGTACCAAGAGACCCAGTACTTC,CASSPTRPGGPYQETQYF
TRBV25-1,NA,NA,TRBJ2-5,TGTGCCAGCAGTGGGATGGGAGCGGGACATCAAGAGACCCAGTACTTC,CASSGMGAGHQETQYF
TRBV4-2,NA,TRBD2,TRBJ2-3,TGTGCCAGCAGCCAAGAAGGGAGCGGGGGTAGCACAGATACGCAGTATTTT,CASSQEGSGGSTDTQYF
TRBV6-1,few,NA,TRBJ2-1,TGTGCCAGCGTAAAGGGGGGGGCGATGGGGGATGAGCAGTTCTTC,CASVKGGAMGDEQFF